In its sample, the clone carrying this T cell receptor (beta chain) was seen many times. The antigen is undetermined. This record comes from a study of CD8+CD57+ T cells in acquired aplastic anemia. Study context: Healthy donors gave some 10 million reads on average for CD4+ cells. Study-wide results and limits: A set of 25 to 30 CD8+ CDR3 sequences was shared between patients and controls, and these sequences appeared highly expressed in patients.

Genomic DNA templated the TCR beta VDJ and CDR3 profiling. TCRdb used MiXCR to reprocess the reads, holding one entry per CDR3 protein. The table shows fewer than 200,000 distinct CDR3 sequences, with about 64% occurring only once. Looked up from germline, CDR1 is MNHEY and CDR2 is SVGAGI. CDR3 length: 15 residues. Trimming cost V 2 bases and J 3 bases, with 14 bases left between them. Sequencing input: sorted CD4+, CD8+, or CD8+CD57+ T cells (not recorded which) from PBMCs. The origin of this receptor is a human donor in good health. The gene calls are TRBV6-5 and TRBJ2-7; TRBD1 is a possible D gene (6 bases). Written as DNA, the CDR3 is TGTGCCAGCAGTTACGGGCAGGGGAATAGCTACGAGCAGTACTTC. Protein product: CASSYGQGNSYEQYF.